This T cell receptor (beta chain) was identified during a study of blood T cell repertoires in COVID-19. Study-wide context: Donors in the United States, Italy and Spain gave samples during acute or convalescent COVID-19. PBMCs, B-cell-depleted T cells, or T cells were the source of the cDNA or gDNA that made up the material.

The authors' processing: The authors estimated nucleated cell counts from reference gene primer amplification. Here immunoSEQ multiplex PCR was the method, and the copy in TCRdb shows in-frame clones only, minus some. V and J calls and clone size follow that table, whereas D and trimming were derived from the DNA. Seen here are more than 300,000 clones, about 86% observed once, and the top ten hold about 1.2%. This clone was detected only once. The V end was cut by 5 bases, the J end by 2 bases, with 10 bases between. Germline CDR1 reads SNHLY; CDR2 reads FYNNEI. The CDR3 spans 15 residues. This TCR was sampled from a woman between 45 and 65 years old with acute or convalescent COVID-19. Specimen: peripheral blood. The rearrangement uses TRBV2 and TRBJ1-6, with D possibly matching TRBD1 (6 bases). The CDR3 loop is CASSPRQAYNSPLHF. Written as DNA, the CDR3 is TGTGCCAGCAGTCCGCGACAGGCCTATAATTCACCCCTCCACTTT.